These 29 T cell receptor beta chains originate from one sample sequenced in a study of T cell repertoires in cytomegalovirus infection. TCRdb independently ran MiXCR on the reads; one entry per CDR3 protein. The sample holds under 150,000 distinct CDR3 sequences, about 33% seen once. Their antigen targets remain unknown. Specimen: CD8+ T cells from cultured PBMCs, collected from culture after CMV antigen stimulation. The source of these receptors is a human donor in good health (CMV status not recorded). Some clones in this sample may be carry-over from other donors' samples.

This clonotype was found a few times. This chain links TRBV20-1 with TRBJ2-7; 10 positions match TRBD1. V lost 5 bases and J lost 5; bases outside the gene matches: 12. The CDR3 length is 15 residues. Germline V CDR1 and CDR2: DFQATT, SNEGSKA (reference sequence). The CDR3 nucleotides read TGCAGTGCTGGTTATACGGACAGGGGGTATAACGAGCAGTACTTC. Residues: CSAGYTDRGYNEQYF.

In its sample, this clonotype was seen a few times. The V and J genes are TRBV7-4 and TRBJ2-1; maybe TRBD2 (6 bases). CDR3 length: 14 amino acids. V was shortened by 0 bases and J by 3 bases, with 6 bases between the two germline ends. Germline values: CDR1 SGHVT, CDR2 SQSDAQ. The chain's CDR3 is CASSLASGYNEQFF. The CDR3 DNA reads as TGTGCCAGCAGCTTAGCTAGCGGCTACAATGAGCAGTTCTTC.

In its sample, this clonotype was seen many times. This rearrangement joins TRBV7-2 to TRBJ2-3, with TRBD1 as a possible D gene (6 bases). Germline V gene lookup returns CDR1 SGHTA and CDR2 FQGNSA. The ends were cut back, 3 bases at V and 0 bases at J, with 16 bases in the middle. The CDR3 runs to 17 residues. The DNA of the CDR3 is TGTGCCAGCAGCTTTGGCCAGGGCAGGGGAAGCACAGATACGCAGTATTTT. This sequence encodes CASSFGQGRGSTDTQYF. Drawing the rest from reference TRBV7-2 and TRBJ2-3, the complete variable domain is GAGVSQSPSNKVTEKGKDVELRCDPISGHTALYWYRQSLGQGLEFLIYFQGNSAPDKSGLPSDRFSAERTGGSVSTLTIQRTQQEDSAVYLCASSFGQGRGSTDTQYFGPGTRLTVL.

This clonotype appeared a few times. The chain uses TRBV7-6 and TRBJ2-2; 13 nucleotides line up with TRBD2. This CDR3 has 15 residues. Germline trimming cut 5 bases from V and 6 bases from J; bases unmatched to any gene: 3. Germline V gene lookup returns CDR1 SGHVS and CDR2 FNYEAQ. Written as DNA, the CDR3 is TGTGCCAGCAGCCGGACTAGCGGGGGCTCCGGGGAGCTGTTTTTT. Residues: CASSRTSGGSGELFF.

This clonotype was counted many times. The CDR3 nucleotides are TGTGCCAGCATGTCCTTCGGGGCCTACGAGCAGTACTTC. Amino acid sequence: CASMSFGAYEQYF. The rearrangement joins TRBV2 to TRBJ2-7, with a possible D match to TRBD2 (5 bases). This CDR3 has 13 amino acids. Trimming shortened V by 7 bases and J by 2 bases, and 12 bases separated the two germline ends. Germline V lookup: CDR1 SNHLY, CDR2 FYNNEI.

Details on this clonotype: This clone may be a read error of a much larger clone one base away. The chain joins TRBV7-2 to TRBJ2-2; D call uncertain. This CDR3 has 12 residues. Germline CDR1 SGHTA, CDR2 FQGNSA. The CDR3 region is CVSSLPAGELFF. Here the CDR3 DNA reads TGTGTCAGCAGCTTACCTGCCGGGGAGCTGTTTTTT.

In this sample, this clonotype turned up a few times. The chain joins TRBV28 to TRBJ1-1; D is unresolved. Deletions cut 6 bases from V and 3 bases from J, with 14 bases between. Germline values: CDR1 MDHEN, CDR2 SYDVKM. This CDR3 is built from 14 residues. Here the CDR3 reads CASSLINGDTEAFF. In DNA form, the CDR3 reads TGTGCCAGCAGCCTTATTAACGGGGACACTGAAGCTTTCTTT.

This chain uses TRBV27 with TRBJ2-1; D is tentatively TRBD1 or TRBD2 (5 bases each). This CDR3 is 14 amino acids long. Germline V CDR1 and CDR2: MNHEY, SMNVEV (reference sequence). Trimming removed 3 bases at V and 5 bases at J, with 11 bases between. The chain's CDR3 is CASSFGTGNNEQFF. The CDR3 region has the DNA TGTGCCAGCAGTTTCGGGACGGGGAACAATGAGCAGTTCTTC.

The rearrangement joins TRBV4-1 to TRBJ2-1; D could derive from TRBD1 or TRBD2 (5 bases each). The CDR3 has 14 amino acids. CDR1 and CDR2 (germline): MGHRA, YSYEKL. The germline V and J ends were trimmed by 0 bases and 9 bases, with 12 bases remaining between them. The CDR3 region has the DNA TGCGCCAGCAGCCAAGAGGGGGATACGAGTGAGCAGTTCTTC. This gives the protein CASSQEGDTSEQFF.

This clonotype was recorded a few times. The chain combines TRBV2 with TRBJ2-3; 11 bases agree with TRBD1. Germline-derived CDR1 and CDR2 are SNHLY and FYNNEI. This CDR3 has 14 amino acids. V was clipped by 8 bases and J by 2 bases; unmatched bases: 3. This chain's CDR3 is CASGTGGLTDTQYF. The CDR3 nucleotides read TGTGCCAGCGGGACAGGGGGACTCACAGATACGCAGTATTTT.

This clonotype was counted a few times. The V and J genes are TRBV20-1 and TRBJ1-1, with D possibly TRBD1 on 6 matching bases. This CDR3 has 15 amino acids. The germline V gene encodes CDR1 DFQATT and CDR2 SNEGSKA (reference sequence). V shed 4 bases and J shed 3 bases, with 18 bases lying between them. The CDR3 DNA reads TGCAGTGCTACCCACTGGGGGGCGCATGACACTGAAGCTTTCTTT. Its protein product is CSATHWGAHDTEAFF.

This clonotype was seen a few times. The V and J genes are TRBV19 and TRBJ2-5; a weak D match, TRBD1 (5 bases). The germline gives CDR1 LNHDA, CDR2 SQIVND (reference sequence). The CDR3 consists of 13 residues. V dropped 6 bases and J dropped 2 bases, with 10 bases sitting between them. CDR3: CASRVRDQETQYF. The CDR3 nucleotides read TGTGCCAGTAGGGTCAGGGATCAAGAGACCCAGTACTTC. The whole variable domain, remainder taken from reference TRBV19 and TRBJ2-5, is DGGITQSPKYLFRKEGQNVTLSCEQNLNHDAMYWYRQDPGQGLRLIYYSQIVNDFQKGDIAEGYSVSREKKESFPLTVTSAQKNPTAFYLCASRVRDQETQYFGPGTRLLVL.

This clonotype showed up many times. The chain is built from TRBV6-1 and TRBJ1-1; D unresolved. V was clipped by 2 bases and J by 5 bases, with 9 bases between them. Germline CDR1 and CDR2: MNHNS and SASEGT. The length of the CDR3 is 13 residues. The CDR3 DNA is TGTGCCAGCAGTGAATGGAAGAGAACTGAAGCTTTCTTT. The encoded protein is CASSEWKRTEAFF.

This clonotype was counted a single time. This chain uses TRBV27 with TRBJ1-3, with D maybe TRBD1 (5 bases). V was clipped by 0 bases and J by 0 bases, with 9 bases between them. Germline CDR1 is MNHEY and CDR2 is SMNVEV (reference sequence). The CDR3 runs 16 residues. The CDR3 DNA reads as TGTGCCAGCAGTTTATCGCCAGGACACTCTGGAAACACCATATATTTT. Encoded protein: CASSLSPGHSGNTIYF.

Regarding this clonotype: One junction end disagrees with the germline gene, perhaps due to a read error. The CDR3 nucleotides read TGTGCCAGCAGCTTAGATCTGGCGGATAACTATGGCAACACCTTC. It is translated as CASSLDLADNYGNTF. J is TRBJ1-2 and V is TRBV7-3; D remains unclear. Germline CDR1 and CDR2: SGHTA and FQGTGA. The CDR3 loop spans 15 amino acids. Using reference TRBV7-3 and TRBJ1-2 for the parts outside the CDR3, the full variable domain is GAGVSQTPSNKVTEKGKYVELRCDPISGHTALYWYRQSLGQGPEFLIYFQGTGAADDSGLPNDRFFAVRPEGSVSTLKIQRTERGDSAVYLCASSLDLADNYGNTFGSGTRLTVV.

For the CDR3, the DNA is TGTGCCAGCAGCTTCCCAGGGCTGGGGACCGGGGAGCTGTTTTTT. It encodes CASSFPGLGTGELFF. The chain carries TRBV7-9 and TRBJ2-2; tentatively, D is TRBD1 (5 bases). The CDR3 sequence is 15 residues long. The V and J ends lost 3 bases and 5 bases respectively, with 13 bases between them. CDR1 and CDR2 from the germline V gene are SEHNR and FQNEAQ (reference sequence).

In this sample, this clonotype turned up a few times. One end of the junction varies from germline; a read error may be responsible. CDR3 coding DNA: TGTGCCAGCAGTTTAGGGTTCACCAATGAGCAGTTCTTC. It yields the protein CASSLGFTNEQFF. This chain uses TRBV11-2 with TRBJ2-1; no reliable D call. The CDR3 has 13 residues. Germline V gives CDR1 SGHAT, CDR2 FQNNGV.

This clonotype came up a few times. The gene calls are TRBV6-5 and TRBJ1-1; D is perhaps TRBD1 (5 bases). The CDR3 totals 12 residues. Per the germline V gene, CDR1 is MNHEY and CDR2 is SVGAGI. Trimming pared 0 bases from V and 7 bases from J, leaving 6 bases between. CDR3 sequence reads: CASSYSGGEAFF. The CDR3 coding sequence is TGTGCCAGCAGTTACTCTGGGGGTGAAGCTTTCTTT.

There are many counts of this clonotype. The V call is TRBV12-3 or TRBV12-4, the J call TRBJ2-3; TRBD2 agrees at 10 bases. The CDR3 sequence is 15 residues long. The ends lost 6 bases at V and 4 bases at J; junction bases unmatched: 7. The DNA for the CDR3 is TGTGCCAGCAGCTGGAGCGGGGGGGGAGCAGATACGCAGTATTTT. Protein sequence: CASSWSGGGADTQYF.

This clonotype has at least ten counts. V gene TRBV4-1 combines with J gene TRBJ1-5; D is possibly TRBD1 (6 bases). Trimming shortened V by 4 bases and J by 3 bases, and 16 bases separated the two germline ends. The CDR3 consists of 16 residues. The germline gives CDR1 MGHRA, CDR2 YSYEKL. Here the CDR3 DNA reads TGCGCCAGCAGCCCTCGCCCCTACAGGGACAATCAGCCCCAGCATTTT. This codes for CASSPRPYRDNQPQHF.

The table lists this clonotype with many counts. This rearrangement joins TRBV7-2 to TRBJ2-1, with 8 bases fitting TRBD1. Germline lookup yields CDR1 SGHTA and CDR2 FQGNSA. V was pared by 6 bases and J by 4 bases, with 11 bases of the junction left unmatched. The CDR3 is 16 amino acids. CDR3 DNA: TGTGCCAGCAGGTTCTTGCAGGGGGCCTCGTACAATGAGCAGTTCTTC. Translation gives CASRFLQGASYNEQFF.

This clonotype was counted ten times or more. This chain links TRBV4-2 with TRBJ1-2; unclear D gene. Trimming cost V 2 bases and J 1 base, with 14 bases left between them. From germline, CDR1 is LGHNA and CDR2 YNFKEQ. The CDR3 length is 16 residues. The CDR3 DNA reads as TGTGCCAGCAGCCAACTCGGAGGTTTCAATAACTATGGCTACACCTTC. Amino acid sequence: CASSQLGGFNNYGYTF.

This clonotype was observed a few times. J is TRBJ1-2 and V is TRBV3-1, with a tentative D call TRBD1 (5 bases). This CDR3 comprises 14 residues. Trimming stripped 3 bases from V and 5 bases from J, with 13 bases between. Germline CDR1 and CDR2: LGHDT and YNNKEL (reference sequence). The CDR3 spells CASSHLGARYGYTF. CDR3 DNA sequence: TGTGCCAGCAGCCACCTTGGGGCGCGTTATGGCTACACCTTC.

As regards this clonotype: A junction end diverges from the germline sequence, so it may reflect a read error. The chain recombines TRBV4-1 with TRBJ2-5, with D possibly being TRBD1 (6 bases). From germline, CDR1 is MGHRA and CDR2 YSYEKL. CDR3 size: 14 residues. The CDR3 is CASSRTGFQGTQYF. The CDR3 DNA follows: TGCGCCAGCAGCCGCACAGGGTTCCAAGGGACCCAGTACTTC.

J is TRBJ2-7 and V is TRBV5-4, with D possibly TRBD2 on 5 matching bases. This CDR3 spans 13 amino acids. V lost 4 bases and J lost 2, with 10 bases in between. Germline-derived CDR1 and CDR2 are SGHNT and YYREEE (reference sequence). The CDR3 nucleotides read TGTGCCAGCAGCCCCGGGATAGCCTACGAGCAGTACTTC. Residues: CASSPGIAYEQYF.

The V gene is TRBV6-6, the J gene TRBJ1-1; TRBD1 might be the D (5 bases). V gave up 7 bases and J gave up 7 bases, with 22 bases separating them. The CDR3 runs to 15 residues. CDR1 and CDR2 (germline): MNHNY, SVGAGI (reference sequence). CDR3: CASKGFGSGQVEAFF. CDR3 nucleotides: TGTGCCAGCAAGGGTTTCGGGTCGGGGCAGGTTGAAGCTTTCTTT.

Many counts were recorded for this clonotype. This chain joins TRBV7-9 and TRBJ2-1; the D gene is possibly TRBD1 (6 bases). V lost 5 bases to trimming and J lost 4 bases, with 12 bases between them. This CDR3 has 14 residues. Looked up from germline, CDR1 is SEHNR and CDR2 is FQNEAQ (reference sequence). The CDR3 region is CASSAEDRYNEQFF. Here the CDR3 DNA reads TGTGCCAGCAGCGCCGAGGACAGATACAATGAGCAGTTCTTC.

This clonotype was recorded a few times. This rearrangement joins TRBV7-9 to TRBJ1-2; D gene uncertain. The CDR3 runs to 12 residues. V was shortened by 3 bases and J by 4 bases, with 6 bases between the two germline ends. Germline V gene sequence: CDR1 SEHNR, CDR2 FQNEAQ (reference sequence). CDR3 nucleotide sequence: TGTGCCAGCAGCTTGGGTCGCTATGGCTACACCTTC. Residues: CASSLGRYGYTF. Full variable domain (remainder filled in from reference TRBV7-9 and TRBJ1-2): DTGVSQNPRHKITKRGQNVTFRCDPISEHNRLYWYRQTLGQGPEFLTYFQNEAQLEKSRLLSDRFSAERPKGSFSTLEIQRTEQGDSAMYLCASSLGRYGYTFGSGTRLTVV.

This clonotype showed up just a few times. V and J are TRBV4-1 and TRBJ1-2; D unresolved. CDR3 length: 14 amino acids. With 1 base removed from V and 2 bases from J, the gap between germline ends came to 8 bases. The germline CDR1 and CDR2 sequences are MGHRA and YSYEKL. This CDR3 reads CASSQGGGNYGYTF. The CDR3 nucleotides read TGCGCCAGCAGCCAAGGAGGCGGAAACTATGGCTACACCTTC.